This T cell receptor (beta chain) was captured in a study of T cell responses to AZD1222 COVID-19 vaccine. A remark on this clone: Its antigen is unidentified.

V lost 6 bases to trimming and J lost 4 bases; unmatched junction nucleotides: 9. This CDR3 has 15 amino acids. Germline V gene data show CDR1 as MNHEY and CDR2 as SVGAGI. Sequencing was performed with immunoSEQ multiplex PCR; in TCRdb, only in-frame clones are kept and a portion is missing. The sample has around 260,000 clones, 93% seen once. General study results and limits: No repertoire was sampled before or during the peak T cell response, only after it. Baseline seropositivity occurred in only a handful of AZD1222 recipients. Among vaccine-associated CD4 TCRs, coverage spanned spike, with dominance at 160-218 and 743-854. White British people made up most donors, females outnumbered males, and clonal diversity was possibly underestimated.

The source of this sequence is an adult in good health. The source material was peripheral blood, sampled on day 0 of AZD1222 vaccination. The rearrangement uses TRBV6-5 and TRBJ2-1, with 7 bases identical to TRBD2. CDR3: CASRNAGVVYNEQFF. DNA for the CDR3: TGTGCCAGCAGAAATGCGGGGGTGGTGTACAATGAGCAGTTCTTC.